What follows is one TCR beta chain and its context. Its antigen is unknown. The same CDR3 also results from other DNA sequences found in this sample. This record belongs to a study of shared clonotypes between healthy human individuals. The germline gives CDR1 MGHRA, CDR2 YSYEKL. Trimming removed 1 base at V and 2 bases at J, with 14 bases between. CDR3 length: 16 amino acids. Sequenced by immunoSEQ multiplex PCR; TCRdb stores in-frame clones only, minus some. The sample yields roughly 2,300,000 clones, 92% seen once. Findings and caveats of the study: Blood was the sole source, and tissue repertoires probably differ.

This receptor was identified in a man between 18 and 35 years old in good health. Some clones in this sample may be carry-over from other donors' samples. The material sequenced was naive CD4+ T cells from PBMCs. Subset in this sample: CD45RA+ positively selected. This chain links TRBV4-1 with TRBJ2-5; a weak D match, TRBD1 (7 bases). The chain's CDR3 is CASSQGPGGGQETQYF. The CDR3 coding sequence is TGCGCCAGCAGCCAAGGACCAGGGGGAGGACAAGAGACCCAGTACTTC.